The clone carrying this T cell receptor (beta chain) appeared a few times. Its antigen is currently unknown. TCRdb passed the RT-PCR reads through MiXCR, listing each CDR3 protein once. The data show about 190,000 distinct CDR3 sequences, 14% seen once. This record belongs to a study of response to subunit inactivated influenza vaccine. General study results and limits: After each seasonal influenza vaccination, few new T cells are recruited, the authors suggested.

Germline trimming cut 2 bases from V and 8 bases from J; bases unmatched to any gene: 3. The CDR3 covers 14 residues. CDR1 and CDR2 from the germline V gene are SGDLS and YYNGEE. V gene TRBV9 combines with J gene TRBJ2-1; 11 positions match TRBD2. This specimen consisted of CD8+ T cells sorted from PBMCs, obtained about 5 days after vaccination. The TCR comes from a man aged 50-60 years who received an inactivated influenza vaccine. The CDR3 DNA reads as TGTGCCAGCAGCGTCACTAGCGGGAGCCATGAGCAGTTCTTC. It codes for CASSVTSGSHEQFF. The entire variable domain, with the rest obtained from reference TRBV9 and TRBJ2-1, is as follows: DSGVTQTPKHLITATGQRVTLRCSPRSGDLSVYWYQQSLDQGLQFLIQYYNGEERAKGNILERFSAQQFPDLHSELNLSSLELGDSALYFCASSVTSGSHEQFFGPGTRLTVL.